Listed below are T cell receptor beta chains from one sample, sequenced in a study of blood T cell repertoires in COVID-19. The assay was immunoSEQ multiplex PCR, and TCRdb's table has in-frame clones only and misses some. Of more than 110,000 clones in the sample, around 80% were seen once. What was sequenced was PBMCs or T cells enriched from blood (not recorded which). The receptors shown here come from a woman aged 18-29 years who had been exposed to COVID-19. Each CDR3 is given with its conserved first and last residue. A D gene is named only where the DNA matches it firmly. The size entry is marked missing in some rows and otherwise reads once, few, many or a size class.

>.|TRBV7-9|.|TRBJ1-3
TGTGCCAGCAGCCCAGGGGCAGGTCGAGGGGACACCATATATTTT
CASSPGAGRGDTIYF
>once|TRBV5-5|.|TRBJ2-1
TGTGCCAGCAGCTTGAGGAGTTCAAATGAGCAGTTCTTC
CASSLRSSNEQFF
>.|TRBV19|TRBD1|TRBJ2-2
TGTGCCAGTAGTTCGACAGGGGCCGGGGAGCTGTTTTTT
CASSSTGAGELFF
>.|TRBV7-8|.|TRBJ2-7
TGTGCCAGCAGCTCCCGGAGGTGGCGGGCCACTTACGAGCAGTACTTC
CASSSRRWRATYEQYF
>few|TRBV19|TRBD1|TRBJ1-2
TGTGCCAGTAGTCCCGGACAGGGCACCTATGGCTACACCTTC
CASSPGQGTYGYTF
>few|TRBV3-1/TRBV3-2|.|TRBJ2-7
TGTGCCAGCAGCCAAGATCTATATGCGGGGAGCTCCTACGAGCAGTACTTC
CASSQDLYAGSSYEQYF
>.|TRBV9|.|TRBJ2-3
TGTGCCAGCAGCGGGCCCGGACTCCTCACAGATACGCAGTATTTT
CASSGPGLLTDTQYF
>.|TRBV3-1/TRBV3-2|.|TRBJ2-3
TGTGCCAGCAGTTTCGGAGCGGTTAGCACAGATACGCAGTATTTT
CASSFGAVSTDTQYF
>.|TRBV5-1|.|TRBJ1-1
TGCGCCAGCAGCTTTCAACCAGGCGGGGACACTGAAGCTTTCTTT
CASSFQPGGDTEAFF
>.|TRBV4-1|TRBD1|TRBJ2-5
TGCGCCAGCAGCCAAGGGACAGGGGGTAGAGAGACCCAGTACTTC
CASSQGTGGRETQYF
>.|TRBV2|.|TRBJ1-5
TGTGCCAGCGGAGACAGTAGCAATCAGCCCCAGCATTTT
CASGDSSNQPQHF
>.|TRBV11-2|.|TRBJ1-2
TGTGCCAGCAGCACAGAGTTTTATGGCTACACCTTC
CASSTEFYGYTF
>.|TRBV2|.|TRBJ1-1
TGTGCCAGCACCAAGGGGGAGAACACTGAAGCTTTCTTT
CASTKGENTEAFF
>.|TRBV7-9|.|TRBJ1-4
TGTGCCAGCAGTTCTGACTGGGTCGTAAAACTGTTTTTT
CASSSDWVVKLFF
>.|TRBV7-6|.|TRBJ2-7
TGTGCCAGCAGCTTAGGGCAGGCATCCCTCGAGCAGTACTTC
CASSLGQASLEQYF
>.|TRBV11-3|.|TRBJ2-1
TGTGCCAGCAGCTTAACTGAGGGCACCTACAATGAGCAGTTCTTC
CASSLTEGTYNEQFF
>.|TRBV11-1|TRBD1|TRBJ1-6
TGTGCCAGCAGCCCCCGGGACAGTGGATCACCCCTCCACTTT
CASSPRDSGSPLHF
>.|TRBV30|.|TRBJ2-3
TGTGCCTGGAAAACCGGGACATGGAACACAGATACGCAGTATTTT
CAWKTGTWNTDTQYF
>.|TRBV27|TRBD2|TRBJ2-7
TGTGCCAGCAGCCCACTAGTCGCGGGAGTGTACGAGCAGTACTTC
CASSPLVAGVYEQYF
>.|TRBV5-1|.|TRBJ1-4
TGCGCCAGCAGCTATGTTGTAAGGGGCGCGGCTAATGAAAAACTGTTTTTT
CASSYVVRGAANEKLFF
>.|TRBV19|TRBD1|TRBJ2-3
TGTGCCAGTGCAGGGGGCCCTAGCACAGATACGCAGTATTTT
CASAGGPSTDTQYF
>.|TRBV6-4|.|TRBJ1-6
TGTGCCAGCAGTGAGGGTTTCAGAGGCTCACCCCTCCACTTT
CASSEGFRGSPLHF
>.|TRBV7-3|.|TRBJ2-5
TGTGCCAGCAGCTTAGGCCCGGGATTTCAAGAGACCCAGTACTTC
CASSLGPGFQETQYF
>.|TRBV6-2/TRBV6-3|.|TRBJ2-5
TGTGCCAGCAGTGTTCTGGGAGTACACGAGACCCAGTACTTC
CASSVLGVHETQYF
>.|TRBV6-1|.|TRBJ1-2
TGTGCCAGCAGTGACAACCACGACCAGGGGAGCACCAACTATGGCTACACCTTC
CASSDNHDQGSTNYGYTF
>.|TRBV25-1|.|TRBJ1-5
TGTGCCAGCAGGGTGACCCTCACAGGGCTTGTCCATAGCCAGCCCCAGCATTTT
CASRVTLTGLVHSQPQHF
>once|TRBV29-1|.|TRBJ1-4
TGCAGCGTAGCACGAACAGGCGCAACTAATGAAAAACTGTTTTTT
CSVARTGATNEKLFF
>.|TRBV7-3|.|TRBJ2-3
TGTGCCAGCAGCTATTCCGCGCGAAGCACAGATACGCAGTATTTT
CASSYSARSTDTQYF
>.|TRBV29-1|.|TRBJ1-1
TGCAGCGTTGGTAAGGGAGGGATGAACACTGAAGCTTTCTTT
CSVGKGGMNTEAFF
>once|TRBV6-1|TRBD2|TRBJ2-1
TGTGCCAGCAGTGTAGGGACTAGCGGGAGACTTGATGAGCAGTTCTTC
CASSVGTSGRLDEQFF
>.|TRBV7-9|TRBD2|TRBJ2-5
TGTGCCAGCAGCCGGACTAGCGGGAGGGCCCTCCAAGAGACCCAGTACTTC
CASSRTSGRALQETQYF
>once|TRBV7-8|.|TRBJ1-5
TGTGCCAGCAGCTCCCCGAGGTCGCCCCAGCATTTT
CASSSPRSPQHF
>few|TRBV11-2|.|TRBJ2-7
TGTGCCAGCAGCCCCTCCCGGGGGGCTTTCTACGAGCAGTACTTC
CASSPSRGAFYEQYF
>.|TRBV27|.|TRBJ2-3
TGTGCCAGCAGTTTAGGACAGACGTACACAGATACGCAGTATTTT
CASSLGQTYTDTQYF
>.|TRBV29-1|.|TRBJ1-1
TGCAGCGTTGGCGGCCACAGGTCCGCTATGGGGACTGAAGCTTTCTTT
CSVGGHRSAMGTEAFF
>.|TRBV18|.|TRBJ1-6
TGTGCCAGCTCACCACCGTTTCAGAATTCACCCCTCCACTTT
CASSPPFQNSPLHF
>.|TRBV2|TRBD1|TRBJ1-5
TGTGCCAGCAGTGAAGCGGGACAGGGGTATCAGCCCCAGCATTTT
CASSEAGQGYQPQHF
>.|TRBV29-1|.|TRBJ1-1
TGCAGCACCCGGTCCGATCGGGACACTGAAGCTTTCTTT
CSTRSDRDTEAFF
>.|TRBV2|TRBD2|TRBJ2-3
TGTGCCAGCAGTGAAATTCTTAGGACTAGCGGAAAGACAGATACGCAGTATTTT
CASSEILRTSGKTDTQYF
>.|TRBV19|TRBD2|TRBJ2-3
TGTGCCAGTAGTATCGGTTCTAGCGGGATCGCAGATACGCAGTATTTT
CASSIGSSGIADTQYF
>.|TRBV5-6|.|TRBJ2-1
TGTGCCAGCAGCTTTGTGACAGGTCCGTACAATGAGCAGTTCTTC
CASSFVTGPYNEQFF
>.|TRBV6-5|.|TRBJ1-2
TGTGCCAGCAGTTACTCCCCGACAGTAGACTACACCTTC
CASSYSPTVDYTF